The present TCR beta chain was sequenced within a study of cytomegalovirus exposure and HLA in healthy donors. Study-wide background: Later, an analysis reported that the 95 to 150 validation repertoires had used the same platform as the approximately 630 first-cohort repertoires.

Overall study results and limits: The study found most TCR sequences rare, yet found some public TCRs in many donors. Reported performance of the classifier showed diagnosis of cytomegalovirus status with high specificity and sensitivity.

Clones were sequenced by immunoSEQ multiplex PCR, and TCRdb holds only the in-frame ones, with some missing. The sample has some 250,000 clones, around 89% seen once. This clone has just a few counts. Its specificity is unknown. The donors were in the roughly 110-subject validation cohort, distinct from the roughly 600-subject first cohort. The receptor comes from a woman aged 18-30 years in good health and CMV-seronegative. What was sequenced was PBMCs.

The CDR3 region has the DNA TGTGCCAGCAGCCCGACAGGGGGCCATGGCTACACCTTC. Protein sequence: CASSPTGGHGYTF. The chain uses TRBV14 and TRBJ1-2; TRBD1 matches at 10 bases. Germline assignment: CDR1 SGHDN and CDR2 FVKESK. The junction had 2 bases not matched to a gene; V was cut back by 4 bases and J by 6 bases. This CDR3 is 13 amino acids long.